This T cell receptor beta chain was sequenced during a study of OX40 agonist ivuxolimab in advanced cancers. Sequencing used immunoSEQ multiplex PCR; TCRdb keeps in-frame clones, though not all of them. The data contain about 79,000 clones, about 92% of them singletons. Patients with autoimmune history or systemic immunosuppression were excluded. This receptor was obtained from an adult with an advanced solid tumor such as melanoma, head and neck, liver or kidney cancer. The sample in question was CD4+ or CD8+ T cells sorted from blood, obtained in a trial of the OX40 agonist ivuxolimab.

This CDR3 reads CASSFDGRVGQPQHF. CDR3 bases: TGTGCCAGCAGCTTCGACGGACGCGTAGGACAGCCCCAGCATTTT. The J gene is TRBJ1-5, the V gene TRBV7-2, with D unresolved. Trimming pared 3 bases from V and 7 bases from J, leaving 16 bases between. Germline CDR1 is SGHTA and CDR2 is FQGNSA. This CDR3 is 15 amino acids long.